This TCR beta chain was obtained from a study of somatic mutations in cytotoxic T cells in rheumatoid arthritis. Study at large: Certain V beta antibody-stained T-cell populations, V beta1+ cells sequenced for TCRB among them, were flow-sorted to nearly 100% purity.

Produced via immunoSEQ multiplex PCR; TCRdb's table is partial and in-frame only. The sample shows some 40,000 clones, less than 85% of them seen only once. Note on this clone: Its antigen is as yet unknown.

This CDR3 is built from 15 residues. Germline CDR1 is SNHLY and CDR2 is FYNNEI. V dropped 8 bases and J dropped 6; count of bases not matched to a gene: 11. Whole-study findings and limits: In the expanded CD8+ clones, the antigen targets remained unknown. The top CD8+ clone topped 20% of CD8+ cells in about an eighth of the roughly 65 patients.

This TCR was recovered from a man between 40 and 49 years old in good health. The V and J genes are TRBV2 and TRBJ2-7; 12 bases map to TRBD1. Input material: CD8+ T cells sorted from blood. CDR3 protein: CASVGTGGESSEQYF. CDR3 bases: TGTGCCAGCGTGGGGACAGGGGGCGAATCGAGCGAGCAGTACTTC.